A selection of T cell receptor beta chains follows, all from one sample in a study of blood T cell repertoires in COVID-19. Generated by immunoSEQ multiplex PCR, the TCRdb table keeps only in-frame clones and is missing some. There are over 30,000 clones in the sample; around 77% occur only once, and roughly 35% lies in the top ten. Sequences were obtained from peripheral blood. These TCRs come from an elderly man with active or convalescent COVID-19. The CDR3 runs from the conserved cysteine through the conserved F or W. Fields, in order: J gene, D gene, V gene, clone size, CDR3 DNA, CDR3 protein. D genes are given only for firm matches. Rows give clone size only sometimes, using once, few, many, or a class for an expanded clone.

>TRBJ2-1|TRBD2|TRBV6-5|.
TGTGCCACCCACCGGGAGGCCAGGTCCTACAATGAGCAGTTCTTC
CATHREARSYNEQFF
>TRBJ2-1|TRBD2|TRBV14|.
TGTGCCAGCAGCCCCGCTAGCGGGGGGTACAATGAGCAGTTCTTC
CASSPASGGYNEQFF
>TRBJ2-2|TRBD1|TRBV24-1|.
TGTGCCACCGAGCCGGGACAGTCGAACACCGGGGAGCTGTTTTTT
CATEPGQSNTGELFF
>TRBJ2-1|TRBD2|TRBV28|.
TGTGCCAGCAGTTTATCCGGACTAGCGGGGGGGTACAATGAGCAGTTCTTC
CASSLSGLAGGYNEQFF
>TRBJ2-3|TRBD2|TRBV19|.
TGTGCCAGTAGTACTAGCGGGAGGTCTACAGATACGCAGTATTTT
CASSTSGRSTDTQYF
>TRBJ1-2|.|TRBV10-3|.
TGTGCCATCAGTGAGGAGGAGACTTATGGCTACACCTTC
CAISEEETYGYTF
>TRBJ2-3|TRBD2|TRBV15|.
TGTGCCACCAGCAGGACGGGAGGCGATACGCAGTATTTT
CATSRTGGDTQYF
>TRBJ1-1|.|TRBV6-5|.
TGTGCCAGCGGGGGCACCAGGGAAGCTTTCTTT
CASGGTREAFF
>TRBJ1-1|.|TRBV14|.
TGTGCCAGCAGCCAAGTCGGGGGAGGGAACACTGAAGCTTTCTTT
CASSQVGGGNTEAFF
>TRBJ1-1|.|TRBV28|.
TGTGCCAGCAGTTTCCTCCGGGACTGGGAAGCTTTCTTT
CASSFLRDWEAFF
>TRBJ2-3|.|TRBV6-5|.
TGTGCCAGCAGTCCGGGGGATACGCAGTATTTT
CASSPGDTQYF
>TRBJ1-5|TRBD1|TRBV7-9|.
TGTGCCAGCAGCGCCGGGACAGGGGGAAGCAATCAGCCCCAGCATTTT
CASSAGTGGSNQPQHF
>TRBJ2-7|.|TRBV12-2|once
.
CASRFARGNEQYF
>TRBJ2-2|.|TRBV9|.
TGTGCCAGCAGCGTAGCTACAGGGAGGGCGCCCGGGGAGCTGTTTTTT
CASSVATGRAPGELFF
>TRBJ1-2|.|TRBV2|.
TGTGCCAGCAGCCTTGAAGGGTGGGGCAGCTATGGCTACACCTTC
CASSLEGWGSYGYTF
>TRBJ2-1|TRBD1|TRBV6-6|.
TGTGCCAGCAGACCGACAGGGGCTGAGCAGTTCTTC
CASRPTGAEQFF
>TRBJ1-5|.|TRBV2|.
TGTGCCAGCAGTGACCCTAGGTTGATCGGCAATCAGCCCCAGCATTTT
CASSDPRLIGNQPQHF
>TRBJ1-1|.|TRBV19|few
TGTGCCAGTAGGGAGGTGAACACTGAAGCTTTCTTT
CASREVNTEAFF
>TRBJ2-2|TRBD2|TRBV9|.
TGTGCCAGCAGCGCCCGGTTTAGCGGGGGAGGGACCGGGGAGCTGTTTTTT
CASSARFSGGGTGELFF
>TRBJ2-2|TRBD2|TRBV19|.
TGTGCCAGTAGTAGTGCTAGCGGAACCGGGGAGCTGTTTTTT
CASSSASGTGELFF
>TRBJ2-1|TRBD2|TRBV4-2|few
TGTGCCAGCAGCCAAGGGAGGACTAGCGGGGGCGCGAATGAGCAGTTCTTC
CASSQGRTSGGANEQFF
>TRBJ1-1|TRBD1|TRBV28|.
TGTGCCAGCAGTCCCGCCGGGACAGGGGGATCTGAAGCTTTCTTT
CASSPAGTGGSEAFF
>TRBJ2-7|TRBD1|TRBV27|few
TGTGCCAGCAGGACAGGGGGTTTCGAGCAGTACTTC
CASRTGGFEQYF
>TRBJ2-3|TRBD1|TRBV14|once
TGTGCCAGCAGCCAAGATCGTAGGACAGGGGGTCGCACAGATACGCAGTATTTT
CASSQDRRTGGRTDTQYF
>TRBJ2-3|.|TRBV11-2|few
TGTGCCAGCACCCCGGGGCGGGGAACTAGCACAGATACGCAGTATTTT
CASTPGRGTSTDTQYF
>TRBJ2-2|.|TRBV7-9|.
TGTGCCAGCATGTGGCGGGCCGGGGAGCTGTTTTTT
CASMWRAGELFF
>TRBJ2-1|.|TRBV7-9|.
TGTGCCAGCAGCTCCACCCGGGACTTTTACAATGAGCAGTTCTTC
CASSSTRDFYNEQFF
>TRBJ1-1|.|TRBV4-2|.
TGTGCCAGCAGCCAAGAGTCAGGCCCGAACACTGAAGCTTTCTTT
CASSQESGPNTEAFF
>TRBJ2-1|TRBD2|TRBV7-7|.
TGTGCTAGCAGCCCCATGCAAACTAGCGGGAGATGGGGCAATGAGCAGTTCTTC
CASSPMQTSGRWGNEQFF
>TRBJ1-5|.|TRBV28|once
TGTGCCAGCAGTTTATCGTGGGGGCAGGGCAATCAGCCCCAGCATTTT
CASSLSWGQGNQPQHF
>TRBJ2-3|TRBD2|TRBV4-2|.
TGTGCCAGCAGCCAAGTGGCTAGCGGGGGCCAGCCAAGCACAGATACGCAGTATTTT
CASSQVASGGQPSTDTQYF
>TRBJ1-3|TRBD1|TRBV6-5|.
TGTGCCAGCAGTTACTCCGGACAGGGGGAAAACACCATATATTTT
CASSYSGQGENTIYF
>TRBJ2-1|.|TRBV15|.
TGTGCCACCAGCAGAGCCTCGGGTGAGCAGTTCTTC
CATSRASGEQFF
>TRBJ1-4|TRBD1|TRBV5-1|.
TGCGCCAGCAGCTTGGGACAGGGCCTTCGTAATGAAAAACTGTTTTTT
CASSLGQGLRNEKLFF
>TRBJ2-1|.|TRBV28|once
TGTGCCAGCAGTATTGACAGGAATTACAATGAGCAGTTCTTC
CASSIDRNYNEQFF
>TRBJ1-3|TRBD1|TRBV6-5|.
TGTGCCAGCAGAGGGACAGGTTCTGGAAACACCATATATTTT
CASRGTGSGNTIYF
>TRBJ2-7|TRBD2|TRBV2|.
TGTGCCAGCCGACTAGCGGGGGGGCCGGGTCGCGAGCAGTACTTC
CASRLAGGPGREQYF
>TRBJ2-1|TRBD2|TRBV7-3|.
TGTGCCAGCAGCCCCGGAGGAGCGGGGGACAATGAGCAGTTCTTC
CASSPGGAGDNEQFF
>TRBJ2-2|TRBD2|TRBV5-4|.
TGTGCCAGCAGCCAGGGGACTAGAATCACCGGGGAGCTGTTTTTT
CASSQGTRITGELFF